A single sample is the source of the 17 T cell receptor beta chains below, sequenced in a study of shared clonotypes between healthy human individuals. The table came from immunoSEQ multiplex PCR; TCRdb's copy has only in-frame clones and leaves some out. The sample consists of roughly 720,000 clones, 90% of them appearing once. The sample comprised memory CD8+ T cells from PBMCs. The subset: CD45RO+ cells pooled with CCR7-negative TemRA cells. The origin of the receptors is a man younger than 35 in good health. Some clones in this sample may be carry-over from other donors' samples.

The chain combines TRBV19 with TRBJ2-7; maybe TRBD2 (6 bases). The ends were cut back, 2 bases at V and 6 bases at J, with 14 bases in the middle. CDR3 length equals 14 residues. Germline V gene data show CDR1 as LNHDA and CDR2 as SQIVND (reference sequence). In DNA form, the CDR3 reads TGTGCCAGTAGTATATACAGACTCGGGGGCGAGCAGTACTTC. Its protein product is CASSIYRLGGEQYF.

The CDR3 nucleotides are TGCGCCAGCAGCTTGGGTCCTGGACAGTTATCTGGAAACACCATATATTTT. Its translation: CASSLGPGQLSGNTIYF. The chain links TRBV5-1 to TRBJ1-3; tentatively, D is TRBD1 (6 bases). Germline CDR1 reads SGHRS; CDR2 reads YFSETQ. This CDR3 is built from 17 residues. V was cut by 0 bases and J by 1 base, with 14 bases left in between.

The J gene is TRBJ2-7, the V gene TRBV27, with D perhaps TRBD1 (5 bases). CDR1 is MNHEY, CDR2 SMNVEV, per germline (reference sequence). Trimming shortened V by 8 bases and J by 1 base, and 12 bases separated the two germline ends. The CDR3 runs 13 residues. CDR3 DNA sequence: TGTGCCAGCGGGTGGGGCAGTTCCTACGAGCAGTACTTC. Translation: CASGWGSSYEQYF.

V and J are TRBV11-2 and TRBJ2-7; TRBD2 aligns across 8 bases. Germline V CDR1 and CDR2: SGHAT, FQNNGV. V was pared by 3 bases and J by 2 bases, with 6 bases of the junction left unmatched. There are 15 residues in the CDR3. CDR3 loop: CASSLGLVRTYEQYF. As DNA, the CDR3 is TGTGCCAGCAGCTTGGGACTAGTCCGAACCTACGAGCAGTACTTC. The variable domain in full, completed from reference TRBV11-2 and TRBJ2-7, reads EAGVAQSPRYKIIEKRQSVAFWCNPISGHATLYWYQQILGQGPKLLIQFQNNGVVDDSQLPKDRFSAERLKGVDSTLKIQPAKLEDSAVYLCASSLGLVRTYEQYFGPGTRLTVT.

The chain links TRBV29-1 to TRBJ2-5; D call uncertain. The V gene lost 7 bases and the J gene lost 0 bases, with 15 bases spanning the gap. Germline V gene lookup returns CDR1 SQVTM and CDR2 ANQGSEA. The CDR3 loop spans 14 amino acids. The chain's CDR3 is CSAADAGYQETQYF. The CDR3 nucleotides are TGCAGCGCCGCCGACGCAGGATACCAAGAGACCCAGTACTTC.

This clone is a singleton in its sample. The genes are TRBV11-3 and TRBJ1-1, with D maybe TRBD1 (5 bases). Germline CDR1 is SGHNT and CDR2 is YENEEA. V was cut by 0 bases and J by 1 base, with 12 bases left in between. This CDR3 spans 16 amino acids. The CDR3 DNA sequence: TGTGCCAGCAGCTTAGATTCAGGGTGGGAGAACACTGAAGCTTTCTTT. Amino acids: CASSLDSGWENTEAFF. The variable domain in full, with the rest retrieved from reference TRBV11-3 and TRBJ1-1, is EAGVVQSPRYKIIEKKQPVAFWCNPISGHNTLYWYLQNLGQGPELLIRYENEEAVDDSQLPKDRFSAERLKGVDSTLKIQPAELGDSAVYLCASSLDSGWENTEAFFGQGTRLTVV.

The chain couples TRBV4-1 to TRBJ2-7; 11 nucleotides agree with TRBD1. Trimming at V came to 3 bases and at J to 3 bases, leaving 4 bases not matched to a gene. This CDR3 region has 15 residues. The germline gives CDR1 MGHRA, CDR2 YSYEKL. The CDR3: CASSHRGQGVYEQYF. The CDR3 nucleotides read TGCGCCAGCAGCCACCGGGGACAGGGGGTCTACGAGCAGTACTTC.

This chain joins TRBV21-1 and TRBJ2-3. TRBV21-1 is a pseudogene segment. The CDR3 has 14 residues. This CDR3 reads CASPRGRGQDTQYF. In nucleotides, the CDR3 is TGTGCCAGCCCCAGGGGGAGGGGGCAGGATACGCAGTATTTT.

V is TRBV25-1 and J is TRBJ1-5, with unresolved D. Trimming removed 1 base from V and 6 bases from J, with 7 bases in between. The CDR3 loop spans 13 amino acids. In germline, CDR1 is MGHDK, CDR2 SYGVNS. In nucleotides, the CDR3 is TGTGCCAGCAGTGAATTGAGTGGTCAGCCCCAGCATTTT. Protein product: CASSELSGQPQHF.

A note on this clone: Other DNA sequences in this specimen translate into the identical CDR3. The genes are TRBV6-5 and TRBJ2-7, with D unresolved. The CDR3 consists of 13 residues. Trimming pared 2 bases from V and 0 bases from J, leaving 5 bases between. In germline, CDR1 is MNHEY, CDR2 SVGAGI. The CDR3 is CASSYGPSYEQYF. CDR3 in DNA: TGTGCCAGCAGTTACGGTCCCTCCTACGAGCAGTACTTC.

This clone was observed once. J is TRBJ2-5 and V is TRBV4-3; 7 bases match TRBD1. Germline assignment: CDR1 LGHNA and CDR2 YSLEER. The CDR3 extends over 13 amino acids. V dropped 10 bases and J dropped 2; count of bases not matched to a gene: 7. Here the CDR3 reads CAKPQGEQETQYF. CDR3 sequence (DNA): TGCGCCAAGCCGCAGGGGGAACAAGAGACCCAGTACTTC.

This chain connects TRBV28 to TRBJ2-3; TRBD1 agrees at 8 bases. The CDR3 has 14 residues. The V gene's germline CDR1 is MDHEN and CDR2 SYDVKM. With 9 bases clipped from V and 3 bases from J, the junction kept 8 bases outside the gene matches. The CDR3 spells CASGLGQGTDTQYF. CDR3 nucleotide sequence: TGTGCCAGTGGTTTAGGACAGGGAACAGATACGCAGTATTTT.

J is TRBJ2-1 and V is TRBV5-8; a weak D match, TRBD2 (5 bases). The CDR3 has 15 residues. Trimming removed 1 base at V and 5 bases at J, with 13 bases between. Germline loops: CDR1 SGHTS, CDR2 YDEGEE. CDR3 nucleotide sequence: TGTGCCAGCAGCTTGCGTTCGAGGGTCAACAATGAGCAGTTCTTC. Its translation is CASSLRSRVNNEQFF.

The chain recombines TRBV10-3 with TRBJ2-7, with 12 bases identical to TRBD1. Germline CDR1 and CDR2: ENHRY and SYGVKD. The CDR3 is 16 amino acids. J was trimmed by 2 bases and V by 5 bases; bases with no gene match: 7. CDR3 loop: CAISRPGQGAPYEQYF. Here the CDR3 DNA reads TGTGCCATCAGTCGACCGGGACAGGGGGCCCCCTACGAGCAGTACTTC.

This chain joins TRBV27 and TRBJ2-5; 8 nucleotides line up with TRBD1. Germline CDR1 reads MNHEY; CDR2 reads SMNVEV (reference sequence). This CDR3 contains 13 residues. The J segment lost 4 bases and the V segment lost 7 bases, leaving 5 bases of the junction unmatched. This CDR3 is CASIGTGGETQYF. CDR3 nucleotide sequence: TGTGCCAGCATAGGGACAGGTGGAGAGACCCAGTACTTC.

The CDR3 DNA reads TGTGCCTGGAGTGGGGTCAGGTCGTGGGAGACCCAGTACTTC. Amino acid sequence: CAWSGVRSWETQYF. V usage is TRBV30 and J usage is TRBJ2-5; D gene ambiguous. Trimming took 1 base from V and 5 from J, leaving 14 bases between them. The germline V gene encodes CDR1 GTSNPN and CDR2 SVGIG (reference sequence). This CDR3 has 14 residues.

Worth noting for this clone: This same CDR3 is encoded by further DNA sequences in the sample. The chain is built from TRBV7-9 and TRBJ2-3; no clear D. Looked up from germline, CDR1 is SEHNR and CDR2 is FQNEAQ (reference sequence). This CDR3 is built from 13 residues. V was shortened by 4 bases and J by 1 base, with 6 bases between the two germline ends. DNA of the CDR3: TGTGCCAGCAGCTCTCTTGGCACAGATACGCAGTATTTT. Translating it yields CASSSLGTDTQYF.